Here is one T cell receptor beta chain with its context. Its target is unknown. Sorted regulatory T cells were CD4-positive, CD25-high and CD127-low or negative. Controls came from healthy donors unrelated to patients. The germline gives CDR1 MDHEN, CDR2 SYDVKM. Trimming removed 2 bases at V and 4 bases at J, with 6 bases between. The CDR3 loop spans 12 amino acids. The data stem from a study of B cell selection in AIRE deficiency. Findings and caveats of the study: Shared Treg sequences were biased toward short CDR3s with few non-templated nucleotide insertions. Patient Tconv cells held about 28% of Treg sequences shared by healthy donors.

In the authors' workflow: About 53,000 patient and roughly 9.6x10^4 healthy donor TCRbeta sequences came from Tregs. Profiling relied on immunoSEQ multiplex PCR, and the TCRdb table lists in-frame clones only, not all of them. V and J calls plus clone size are reproduced from that table; the DNA served to infer D and trimming. The table has approximately 26,000 clones, approximately 92% seen once. Material: CD4+CD25+ Tregs sorted from PBMCs. The gene calls are TRBV28 and TRBJ2-7; unclear D gene. This TCR was sampled from a human donor in good health. The CDR3 is CASSLNGYEQYF. CDR3 DNA sequence: TGTGCCAGCAGTTTAAACGGGTACGAGCAGTACTTC.